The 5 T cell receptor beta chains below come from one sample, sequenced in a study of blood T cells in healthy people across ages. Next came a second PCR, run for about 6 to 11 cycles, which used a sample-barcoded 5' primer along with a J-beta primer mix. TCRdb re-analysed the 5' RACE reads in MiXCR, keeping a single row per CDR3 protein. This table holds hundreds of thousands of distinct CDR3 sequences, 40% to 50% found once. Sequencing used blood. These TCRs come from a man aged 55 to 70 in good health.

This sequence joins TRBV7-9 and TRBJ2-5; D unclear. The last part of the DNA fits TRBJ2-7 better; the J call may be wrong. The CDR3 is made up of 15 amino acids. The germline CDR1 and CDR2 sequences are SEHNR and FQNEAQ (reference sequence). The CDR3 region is CASSLGSLRLGEQYF. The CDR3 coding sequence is TGTGCCAGCAGCTTAGGTAGCCTACGACTCGGCGAGCAGTACTTC.

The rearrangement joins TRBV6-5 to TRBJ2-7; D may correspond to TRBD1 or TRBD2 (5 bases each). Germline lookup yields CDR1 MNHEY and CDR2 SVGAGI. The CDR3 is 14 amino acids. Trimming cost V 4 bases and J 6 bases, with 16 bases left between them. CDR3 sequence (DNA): TGTGCCAGCAGTTGGGTAGGCAGGGCGGGCGAGCAGTACTTC. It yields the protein CASSWVGRAGEQYF.

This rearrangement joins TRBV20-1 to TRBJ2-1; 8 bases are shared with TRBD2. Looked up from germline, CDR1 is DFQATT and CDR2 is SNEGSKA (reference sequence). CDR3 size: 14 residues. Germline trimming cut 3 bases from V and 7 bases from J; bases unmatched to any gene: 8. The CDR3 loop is CSASGGLVGNEQFF. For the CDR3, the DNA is TGCAGTGCTAGTGGGGGACTAGTGGGTAATGAGCAGTTCTTC.

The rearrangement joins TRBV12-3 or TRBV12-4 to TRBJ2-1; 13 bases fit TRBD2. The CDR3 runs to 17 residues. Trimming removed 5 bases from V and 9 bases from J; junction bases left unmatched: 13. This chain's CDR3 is CASSNGLAGARRGEQFF. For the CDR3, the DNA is TGTGCCAGCAGTAACGGACTAGCGGGGGCCCGCAGGGGTGAGCAGTTCTTC.

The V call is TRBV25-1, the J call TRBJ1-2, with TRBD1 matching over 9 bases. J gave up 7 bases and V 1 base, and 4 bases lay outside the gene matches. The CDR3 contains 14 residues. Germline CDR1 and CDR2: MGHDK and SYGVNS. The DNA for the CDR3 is TGTGCCAGCAGTGAATTCGGACAGGGGTCTGGCTACACCTTC. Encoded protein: CASSEFGQGSGYTF.